The 9 T cell receptor beta chains presented below share a single source sample, sequenced in a study of blood T cell repertoires in COVID-19. Sequenced by immunoSEQ multiplex PCR; TCRdb stores in-frame clones only, minus some. This repertoire shows 250,000 to 350,000 clones, roughly 84% found once; its top ten account for more than 1.2%. The sequenced sample was peripheral blood. Receptors were obtained from a human donor with COVID-19, enrolled during active disease. The donor label of this sample is uncertain.

The rearrangement uses TRBV6-5 and TRBJ1-1; TRBD1 agrees at 9 bases. This CDR3 spans 15 amino acids. The V and J ends lost 6 bases and 5 bases, in that order; junction bases with no gene match: 10. CDR1 and CDR2 (germline): MNHEY, SVGAGI. CDR3 DNA sequence: TGTGCCAGCAGCGTAACAGGGGGCGCAGATACTGAAGCTTTCTTT. As protein: CASSVTGGADTEAFF.

The gene calls are TRBV6-1 and TRBJ2-7; tentative D call: TRBD2 (6 bases). This CDR3 spans 14 amino acids. Trimming cost V 3 bases and J 2 bases, with 11 bases left between them. CDR1 and CDR2 (germline): MNHNS, SASEGT. The CDR3 is CASSDGGFAYEQYF. The CDR3 nucleotides are TGTGCCAGCAGTGACGGGGGTTTCGCCTACGAGCAGTACTTC.

The rearrangement joins TRBV28 to TRBJ2-1, with D possibly TRBD1 on 5 matching bases. Germline assignment: CDR1 MDHEN and CDR2 SYDVKM. V shed 6 bases and J shed 0 bases, with 12 bases lying between them. The CDR3 is 15 amino acids. CDR3 coding DNA: TGTGCCAGCAGAATGCTGGACAACTCCTACAATGAGCAGTTCTTC. Encoded protein: CASRMLDNSYNEQFF.

The chain links TRBV28 to TRBJ2-1, with D perhaps matching TRBD2 (5 bases). The length of the CDR3 is 16 residues. V lost 4 bases and J lost 1, with 14 bases in between. Germline CDR1 and CDR2: MDHEN and SYDVKM. CDR3 nucleotides: TGTGCCAGCAGTTCATTCGCGGGTAGGTCCTACAATGAGCAGTTCTTC. Protein: CASSSFAGRSYNEQFF.

This sequence joins TRBV5-1 and TRBJ2-7; TRBD2 aligns across 13 bases. CDR3 length: 16 amino acids. Germline V CDR1 and CDR2: SGHRS, YFSETQ. V trimming: 0 bases; J trimming: 4 bases; junction bases outside the gene matches: 4. The CDR3 sequence: CASSLGETSGRYEQYF. CDR3 nucleotide sequence: TGCGCCAGCAGCTTGGGAGAGACTAGCGGGAGGTACGAGCAGTACTTC. The full variable domain, rest sourced from reference TRBV5-1 and TRBJ2-7, is KAGVTQTPRYLIKTRGQQVTLSCSPISGHRSVSWYQQTPGQGLQFLFEYFSETQRNKGNFPGRFSGRQFSNSRSEMNVSTLELGDSALYLCASSLGETSGRYEQYFGPGTRLTVT.

The rearrangement links TRBV5-1 to TRBJ2-5; D remains ambiguous. Deletions cut 0 bases from V and 0 bases from J, with 6 bases between. The CDR3 sequence is 14 residues long. Germline CDR1 is SGHRS and CDR2 is YFSETQ. CDR3 sequence: CASSLGGNQETQYF. The CDR3 region has the DNA TGCGCCAGCAGCTTGGGAGGAAACCAAGAGACCCAGTACTTC. The entire variable domain, with the rest obtained from reference TRBV5-1 and TRBJ2-5, is as follows: KAGVTQTPRYLIKTRGQQVTLSCSPISGHRSVSWYQQTPGQGLQFLFEYFSETQRNKGNFPGRFSGRQFSNSRSEMNVSTLELGDSALYLCASSLGGNQETQYFGPGTRLLVL.

The rearrangement joins TRBV5-1 to TRBJ2-5, with 8 bases identical to TRBD2. CDR3 length: 17 residues. V was clipped by 4 bases and J by 2 bases; unmatched bases: 13. The V gene's germline CDR1 is SGHRS and CDR2 YFSETQ. The CDR3 sequence: CASSPGGAGPAQETQYF. The CDR3 DNA reads TGCGCCAGCAGCCCGGGGGGGGCTGGACCAGCACAAGAGACCCAGTACTTC.

This clone appeared a few times. This sequence joins TRBV6-6 and TRBJ1-2, with 9 bases that match TRBD1. Losses at the gene ends were 4 bases for V and 2 bases for J; bases not matched to a gene: 5. The CDR3 has 15 residues. CDR1 is MNHNY, CDR2 SVGAGI, per germline (reference sequence). This chain's CDR3 is CASSLQGAENYGYTF. CDR3 nucleotide sequence: TGTGCCAGCAGTTTACAGGGGGCGGAGAACTATGGCTACACCTTC.

The chain couples TRBV5-4 to TRBJ2-7; D is perhaps TRBD2 (6 bases). V lost 1 base and J 3 bases, leaving 14 bases between the germline ends. CDR3 size: 15 residues. Germline assignment: CDR1 SGHNT and CDR2 YYREEE (reference sequence). This CDR3 is CASSLSTGAGYEQYF. The CDR3 coding sequence is TGTGCCAGCAGCTTGTCGACGGGAGCGGGCTACGAGCAGTACTTC.